This T cell receptor (beta chain) appears in the sequencing data of a study of cytomegalovirus exposure and HLA in healthy donors. Study outcomes and limitations: According to the study, around 180 TCR beta chains were cytomegalovirus-associated. According to an earlier analysis, most TCR beta V segments yielded productive rearrangements about 87% or about 30% of the time. Later genetic work tied a missense DCLRE1C variant to beta-chain V and J trimming.

Both 60 Vbeta primers and 13 Jbeta primers went into the PCR. The table came from immunoSEQ multiplex PCR; TCRdb's copy has only in-frame clones and leaves some out. The sample shows 150,000 or so clones, more than 70% of them seen only once. The V end lost 0 bases, the J end lost 4 bases, and 9 bases lay between the germline ends. Germline V CDR1 and CDR2: SQVTM, ANQGSEA. The CDR3 is 13 amino acids. In the case of this clone: Its antigen is unknown.

This chain uses TRBV29-1 with TRBJ1-1; weak D call: TRBD1 (5 bases). Sequences were obtained from PBMCs. This clonotype was sampled from a woman aged 50 to 60 in good health and CMV-seropositive. This CDR3 reads CSVEEGGGTEAFF. The CDR3 region has the DNA TGCAGCGTTGAAGAGGGGGGGGGCACTGAAGCTTTCTTT.